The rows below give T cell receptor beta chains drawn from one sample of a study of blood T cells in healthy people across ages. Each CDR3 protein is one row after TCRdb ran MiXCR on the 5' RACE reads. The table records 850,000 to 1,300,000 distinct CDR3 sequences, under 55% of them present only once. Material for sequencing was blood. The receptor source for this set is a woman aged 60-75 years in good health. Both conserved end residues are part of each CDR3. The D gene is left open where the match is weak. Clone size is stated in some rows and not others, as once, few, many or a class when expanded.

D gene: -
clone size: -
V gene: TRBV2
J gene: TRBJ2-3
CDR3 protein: CASSRYRGGTDTQYF
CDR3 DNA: TGTGCCAGCAGTCGTTACAGGGGAGGAACAGATACGCAGTATTTT

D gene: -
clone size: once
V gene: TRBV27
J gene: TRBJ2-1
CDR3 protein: CASRQLTQPLYNEQFF
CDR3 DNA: TGTGCCAGCAGGCAATTGACACAGCCATTGTACAATGAGCAGTTCTTC

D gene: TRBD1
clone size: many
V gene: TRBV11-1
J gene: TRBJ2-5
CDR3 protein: CASSIDRVETQYF
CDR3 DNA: TGTGCCAGCAGCATCGACAGGGTAGAGACCCAGTACTTC

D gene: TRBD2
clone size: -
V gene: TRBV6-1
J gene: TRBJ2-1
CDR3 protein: CASSWVLAGVEDEQFF
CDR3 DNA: TGTGCCAGCAGTTGGGTACTAGCGGGAGTAGAGGATGAGCAGTTCTTC

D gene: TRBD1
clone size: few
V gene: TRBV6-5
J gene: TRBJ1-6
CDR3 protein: CASSSLLRQGSHSPLHF
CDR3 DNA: TGTGCCAGCAGTTCACTTCTACGACAGGGGAGCCATTCACCCCTCCACTTT

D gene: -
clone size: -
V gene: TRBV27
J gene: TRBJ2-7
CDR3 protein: CASRVGDYSYEQYF
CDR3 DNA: TGTGCCAGCAGGGTAGGGGATTACTCCTACGAGCAGTACTTC

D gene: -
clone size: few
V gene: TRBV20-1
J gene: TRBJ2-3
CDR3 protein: CSARSFEGGSDTQYF
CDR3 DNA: TGCAGTGCTAGATCGTTTGAGGGAGGCTCAGATACGCAGTATTTT

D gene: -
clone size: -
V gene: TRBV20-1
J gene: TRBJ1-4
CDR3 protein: CSARAGSEKLFF
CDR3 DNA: TGCAGTGCTAGGGCAGGGAGTGAAAAACTGTTTTTT

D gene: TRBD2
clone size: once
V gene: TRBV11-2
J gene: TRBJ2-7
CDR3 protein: CASSPARLAGAWEQYF
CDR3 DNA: TGTGCCAGCAGCCCTGCAAGACTGGCGGGAGCGTGGGAGCAGTACTTC

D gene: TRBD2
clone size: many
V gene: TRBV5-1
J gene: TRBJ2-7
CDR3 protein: CASSSGRTGAYEQYF
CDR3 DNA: TGCGCCAGCAGCTCCGGGAGGACCGGGGCCTACGAGCAGTACTTC

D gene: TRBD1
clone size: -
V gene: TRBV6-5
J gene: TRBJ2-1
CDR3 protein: CASSWITGASYNEQFF
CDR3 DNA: TGTGCCAGCAGTTGGATCACAGGGGCCTCCTACAATGAGCAGTTCTTC

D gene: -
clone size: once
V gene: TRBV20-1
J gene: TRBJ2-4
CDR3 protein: CSAGPLVGGQYF
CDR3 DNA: TGCAGTGCTGGACCTTTAGTGGGTGGGCAGTACTTC

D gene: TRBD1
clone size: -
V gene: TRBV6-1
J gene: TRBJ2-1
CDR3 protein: CASSEEPGQGSNEQFF
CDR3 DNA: TGTGCCAGCAGTGAAGAACCGGGACAGGGGTCGAATGAGCAGTTCTTC

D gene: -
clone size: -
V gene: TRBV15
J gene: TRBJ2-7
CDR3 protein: CATSSGVDEQYF
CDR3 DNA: TGTGCCACCAGCTCGGGGGTAGACGAGCAGTACTTC

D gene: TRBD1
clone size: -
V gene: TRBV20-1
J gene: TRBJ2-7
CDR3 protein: CSAGTTTGGPYEQYF
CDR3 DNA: TGCAGTGCTGGAACCACTACAGGGGGCCCCTACGAGCAGTACTTC

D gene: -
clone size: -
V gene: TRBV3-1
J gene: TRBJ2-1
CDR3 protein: CASSQAFKRSSYNEQFF
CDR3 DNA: TGTGCCAGCAGCCAAGCGTTCAAGCGTTCTTCCTACAATGAGCAGTTCTTC

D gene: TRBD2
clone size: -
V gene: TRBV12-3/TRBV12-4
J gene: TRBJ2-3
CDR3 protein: CASSYGGGRVDTQYF
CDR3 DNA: TGTGCCAGCTCCTACGGTGGCGGGAGGGTTGATACGCAGTATTTT

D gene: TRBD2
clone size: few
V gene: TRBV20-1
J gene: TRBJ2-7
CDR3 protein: CSARGTSGVYEQYF
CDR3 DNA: TGCAGTGCTAGAGGGACTAGCGGGGTATACGAGCAGTACTTC

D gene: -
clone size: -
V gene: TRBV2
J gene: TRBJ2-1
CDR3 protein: CASRHYYNEQFF
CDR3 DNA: TGTGCCAGCAGACACTACTACAATGAGCAGTTCTTC

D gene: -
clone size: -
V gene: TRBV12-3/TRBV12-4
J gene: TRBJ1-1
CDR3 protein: CASTPVWNTEAFF
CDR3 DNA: TGTGCCAGCACCCCGGTTTGGAACACTGAAGCTTTCTTT

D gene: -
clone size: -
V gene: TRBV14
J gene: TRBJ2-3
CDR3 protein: CAIKSRARYAYF
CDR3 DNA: TGTGCCATCAAGTCTAGAGCACGATACGCGTATTTT

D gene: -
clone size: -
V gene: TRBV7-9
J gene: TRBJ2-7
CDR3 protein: CASMTGGLSYEQYF
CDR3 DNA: TGTGCCAGCATGACTGGCGGTTTATCCTACGAGCAGTACTTC

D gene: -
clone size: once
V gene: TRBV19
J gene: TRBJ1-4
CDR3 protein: CASTWGHEKLFF
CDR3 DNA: TGTGCCAGTACTTGGGGCCACGAAAAACTGTTTTTT

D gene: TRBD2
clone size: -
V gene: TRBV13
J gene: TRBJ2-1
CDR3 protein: CASSLGASGRAYNEQFF
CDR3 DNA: TGTGCCAGCAGCTTAGGGGCTAGCGGGAGGGCCTACAATGAGCAGTTCTTC

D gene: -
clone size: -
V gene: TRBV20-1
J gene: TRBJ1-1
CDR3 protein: CSARGPNRGTNTEAFF
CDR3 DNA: TGCAGTGCTAGAGGGCCCAACCGGGGAACGAACACTGAAGCTTTCTTT

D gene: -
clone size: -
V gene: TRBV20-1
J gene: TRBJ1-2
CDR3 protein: CSARRPGQDGYTF
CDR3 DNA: TGCAGTGCTAGAAGGCCAGGGCAGGATGGCTACACCTTC

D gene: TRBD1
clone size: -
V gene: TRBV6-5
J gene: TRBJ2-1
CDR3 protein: CASSYQYRGSNEQFF
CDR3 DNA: TGTGCCAGCAGTTACCAATACAGGGGAAGCAATGAGCAGTTCTTC

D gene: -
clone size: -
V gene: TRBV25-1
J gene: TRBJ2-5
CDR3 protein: CASSELMGNRETQYF
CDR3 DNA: TGTGCCAGCAGTGAATTGATGGGCAATAGAGAGACCCAGTACTTC

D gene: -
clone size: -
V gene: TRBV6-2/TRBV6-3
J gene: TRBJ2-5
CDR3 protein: CGSSPVEGRRETQYF
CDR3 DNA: TGTGGCAGCAGCCCGGTTGAGGGGCGCAGAGAGACCCAGTACTTC

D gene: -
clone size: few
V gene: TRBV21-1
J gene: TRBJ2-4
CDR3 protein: CASSKQTVNIQYF
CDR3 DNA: TGTGCCAGCAGCAAACAGACAGTAAACATTCAGTACTTC

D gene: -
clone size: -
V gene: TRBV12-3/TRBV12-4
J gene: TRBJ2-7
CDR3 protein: CASSPGGLTYEQYF
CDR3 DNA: TGTGCCAGCAGCCCCGGAGGCTTAACCTACGAGCAGTACTTC